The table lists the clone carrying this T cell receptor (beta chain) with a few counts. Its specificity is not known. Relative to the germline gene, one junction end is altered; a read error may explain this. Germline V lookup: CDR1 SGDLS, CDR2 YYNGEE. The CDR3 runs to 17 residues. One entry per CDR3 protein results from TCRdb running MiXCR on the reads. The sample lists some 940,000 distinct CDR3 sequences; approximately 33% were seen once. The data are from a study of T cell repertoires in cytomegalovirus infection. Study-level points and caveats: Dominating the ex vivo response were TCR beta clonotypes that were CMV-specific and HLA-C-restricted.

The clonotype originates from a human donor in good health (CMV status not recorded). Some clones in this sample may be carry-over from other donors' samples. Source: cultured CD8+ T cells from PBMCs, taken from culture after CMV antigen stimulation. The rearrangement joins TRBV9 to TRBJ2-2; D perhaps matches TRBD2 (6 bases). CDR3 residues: CASSVDPGTYLTGELFF. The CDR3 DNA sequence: TGTGCCAGTAGCGTAGATCCCGGGACTTATCTCACCGGGGAGCTGTTTTTT.